The present TCR beta chain was sequenced within a study of blood T cell repertoires in COVID-19. Study overall: PBMCs, B-cell-depleted T cells, or T cells provided the cDNA or gDNA that made up the material.

The V gene's germline CDR1 is MNHNY and CDR2 SVGAGI (reference sequence). The V and J ends lost 6 bases and 1 base respectively, with 12 bases between them. This CDR3 has 14 residues. Profiled with immunoSEQ multiplex PCR; TCRdb holds only in-frame clones, not every one. The sample has around 200,000 clones; approximately 90% are singletons. The sequenced sample was PBMCs or T cells enriched from blood (not recorded which). The rearrangement uses TRBV6-6 and TRBJ2-5, with D maybe TRBD1 (5 bases). The source is a man in his thirties or forties who had recovered from COVID-19. The CDR3 sequence: CASRIPGSQETQYF. The CDR3 DNA sequence: TGTGCCAGCAGAATTCCAGGGTCCCAAGAGACCCAGTACTTC.